This T cell receptor (beta chain) was identified during a study of T cell repertoires in cytomegalovirus infection. Points on this clonotype: Its specificity is not known.

TCRdb redid the calling of the reads with MiXCR, one entry per CDR3 protein. The repertoire holds about 770,000 distinct CDR3 sequences, 29% seen once, with roughly 13% in the top ten. The V and J ends lost 0 bases and 3 bases respectively, with 8 bases between them. The germline V gene has CDR1 MNHEY and CDR2 SVGAGI. This CDR3 spans 14 amino acids. V and J are TRBV6-5 and TRBJ1-1, with unresolved D. The TCR originated in a human donor in good health (CMV status not recorded). Some clones in this sample may be carry-over from other donors' samples. Sequences were derived from cultured CD8+ T cells from PBMCs, sampled from culture after CMV antigen stimulation. CDR3 protein: CASSYSWSDTEAFF. The CDR3 region has the DNA TGTGCCAGCAGTTACTCTTGGTCTGACACTGAAGCTTTCTTT.